The clone carrying this T cell receptor (beta chain) was counted many times. The data were taken from a study of spatial heterogeneity in lung cancer. At the level of the study: Median follow-up for sequenced PBMC samples was around two years after resection, when such samples existed.

The CDR3 has 15 amino acids. Trimming removed 3 bases from V and 2 bases from J, with 13 bases in between. CDR1 is MNHNS, CDR2 SASEGT, per germline. TCRdb re-derived calls from the 5' RACE reads in MiXCR, one entry per CDR3 protein. The table records approximately 39,000 distinct CDR3 sequences, about 7.6% of them present only once. The sample's time point: blood at routine non-recurrence follow-up after resection. Unsorted samples of tumor, nontumor lung or frozen PBMC had their whole RNA sequenced. The V gene is TRBV6-1, the J gene TRBJ1-2; D remains ambiguous. This clonotype was obtained from a male donor with early-stage non-small cell lung cancer. Specimen: PBMCs, collected at follow-up. CDR3 in DNA: TGTGCCAGCAGTGAGTCGAGGAACATAAACTATGGCTACACCTTC. It is translated as CASSESRNINYGYTF.